This is a list of T cell receptor beta chains from one sample in a study of cytomegalovirus exposure and HLA in healthy donors. Profiling relied on immunoSEQ multiplex PCR, and the TCRdb table lists in-frame clones only, not all of them. Seen here are roughly 100,000 clones, around three quarters observed once, and the top ten hold 4.1%. The sample consisted of PBMCs. These receptor sequences come from a man in his forties or fifties in good health and CMV-seronegative. Each CDR3 is given with its conserved first and last residue. A D gene is named only where the DNA matches it firmly. Clone size, where shown, is once, few, many, or a class for clones that have expanded.

v_call	d_call	j_call	clone_size	cdr3_nt	cdr3_aa
TRBV11-2	TRBD1	TRBJ1-2	.	TGTGCCAGCAGCTTCGCAACACCCGACAGGGCCTACTATGGCTACACCTTC	CASSFATPDRAYYGYTF
TRBV27	.	TRBJ2-5	.	TGTGCCAGCAGTAACCGGGGAAGCCAAGAGACCCAGTACTTC	CASSNRGSQETQYF
TRBV5-5	.	TRBJ2-2	.	TGTGCCAGCAGCTTGCGGCTAGTAGTCCCCGGGGAGCTGTTTTTT	CASSLRLVVPGELFF
TRBV10-3	TRBD1	TRBJ2-3	.	TGTGCCACCGGGACAGGGACAGATACGCAGTATTTT	CATGTGTDTQYF
TRBV7-9	TRBD1	TRBJ1-6	.	TGTGCCAGCAGTTTGACAGGGAGTTTTTCACCCCTCCACTTT	CASSLTGSFSPLHF
TRBV7-2	TRBD2	TRBJ2-1	.	TGTGCCAGCAGCGTGAGCGGGGGGGCGCCGTTCTTC	CASSVSGGAPFF
TRBV5-1	TRBD1	TRBJ2-7	few	TGCGCCAGCAGCCCGTACGACAGGGGGAACGAGCAGTACTTC	CASSPYDRGNEQYF
TRBV4-1	TRBD1	TRBJ2-1	.	TGCGCCAGCAGTTGGACAGGGGGCGCGTACAATGAGCAGTTCTTC	CASSWTGGAYNEQFF
TRBV4-1	TRBD1	TRBJ1-4	few	TGCGCCAGCAGTCCGACAGGGGGATCTGAAAAACTGTTTTTT	CASSPTGGSEKLFF
TRBV6-1	.	TRBJ1-2	.	TGTGCCAGCAGTTTCCCGGGGGGCTATGGCTACACCTTC	CASSFPGGYGYTF
TRBV7-2	.	TRBJ2-1	.	TGTGCCAGCAGCTTGGGTCTAGGAGGAGAGCAGTTCTTC	CASSLGLGGEQFF
TRBV7-2	.	TRBJ1-1	few	TGTGCCAGCAGCCTCACATTATACACTGAAGCTTTCTTT	CASSLTLYTEAFF
TRBV7-3	TRBD2	TRBJ2-3	few	TGTGCCAGCAGCGATACTAGCGGCGGTGGCACAGATACGCAGTATTTT	CASSDTSGGGTDTQYF
TRBV27	TRBD2	TRBJ2-7	few	TGTGCCAGCACCGCCGGGACTAGCGGTAACGAGCAGTACTTC	CASTAGTSGNEQYF
TRBV11-2	TRBD1	TRBJ1-5	.	TGTGCCAGCAGGGGACAGGGGGCCGGTCAGCCCCAGCATTTT	CASRGQGAGQPQHF
TRBV6-4	.	TRBJ2-3	.	TGTGCCAGCAGTGACTGGGGGCGCGACGGAGATACGCAGTATTTT	CASSDWGRDGDTQYF
TRBV4-1	TRBD2	TRBJ2-3	.	TGCGCCAGCAGCCAAGATGCTAGCGGGGGGGCCATAGATACGCAGTATTTT	CASSQDASGGAIDTQYF
TRBV19	.	TRBJ1-5	.	TGTGCCAGTAGTATAAGAGAGAGTCAGCCCCAGCATTTT	CASSIRESQPQHF
TRBV15	.	TRBJ2-7	.	TGTGCCACCAGCAGAGATGTGACAGGTTCTTACGAGCAGTACTTC	CATSRDVTGSYEQYF
TRBV7-9	.	TRBJ1-1	.	TGTGCCAGCAGCTCACAGGGCAACACTGAAGCTTTCTTT	CASSSQGNTEAFF
TRBV5-1	TRBD1	TRBJ1-3	.	TGCGCCAGCAGCTTATCCGGGACAGCCTCCTCTGGAAACACCATATATTTT	CASSLSGTASSGNTIYF
TRBV10-3	TRBD2	TRBJ2-3	.	TGTGCCATCAGTCCCCGGACTAGCGGGGGGGCGACAGATACGCAGTATTTT	CAISPRTSGGATDTQYF
TRBV20-1	.	TRBJ2-1	.	TGCAGTGCTCTAAGCTCACGAGAGCAGTTCTTC	CSALSSREQFF
TRBV11-3	TRBD1	TRBJ2-3	once	TGTGCCAGCAGCTCCTCGACAGGGGGGACAGATACGCAGTATTTT	CASSSSTGGTDTQYF
TRBV18	TRBD1	TRBJ1-5	.	TGTGCCAGCTCATCGACTGGGACAGTAAGTAATCAGCCCCAGCATTTT	CASSSTGTVSNQPQHF
TRBV7-9	TRBD1	TRBJ1-1	.	TGTTCCAGCAGCTCGCAACAGGGGGCTGGTGAAGCTTTCTTT	CSSSSQQGAGEAFF
TRBV5-1	TRBD1	TRBJ1-4	few	TGCGCCAGCAGCGCACAGGGGGCTAGTGAAAAACTGTTTTTT	CASSAQGASEKLFF
TRBV9	.	TRBJ1-2	.	TGTGCCAGCAGCGTAGTGGGGGGGCCCTGGGATGGCTACACCTTC	CASSVVGGPWDGYTF
TRBV28	.	TRBJ1-4	.	TGTGCCAGCCGCCTGAGGGATGAAAAACTGTTTTTT	CASRLRDEKLFF
TRBV18	.	TRBJ1-2	.	TGTGCCAGCTCACCGGGGCCCTATGGCTACACCTTC	CASSPGPYGYTF
TRBV6-1	TRBD1	TRBJ1-1	.	TGTGCCAGCAGCCGGGGACAGACCAACACTGAAGCTTTCTTT	CASSRGQTNTEAFF
TRBV2	.	TRBJ2-5	.	TGTGCCAGCAGAAGGGGAGAGACCCAGTACTTC	CASRRGETQYF
TRBV5-8	TRBD2	TRBJ2-3	.	TGTGCCAGCAGCCCTATGTCGACTAGCGGGGGCACAGATACGCAGTATTTT	CASSPMSTSGGTDTQYF
TRBV27	TRBD2	TRBJ2-1	once	TGTGCCAGCAGTCCCGCGGGGGGTGTTTTCAATGAGCAGTTCTTC	CASSPAGGVFNEQFF
TRBV5-8	TRBD1	TRBJ1-3	.	TGCGCCAGCAGCCAAACCGGGACAGGCTACGCCAACACCATATATTTT	CASSQTGTGYANTIYF
TRBV2	.	TRBJ1-2	.	TGTGCCAGCAGTGACGGGGGGGCGCTCGGCTACACCTTC	CASSDGGALGYTF
TRBV11-2	.	TRBJ2-3	.	TGTGCCAGCAGCTTAGTCTCAGATACGCAGTATTTT	CASSLVSDTQYF
TRBV7-7	TRBD1	TRBJ2-5	.	TGTGCCAGCAGCCCCCTGGGCCTAGGGGGCGAGACCCAGTACTTC	CASSPLGLGGETQYF
TRBV2	TRBD2	TRBJ2-5	.	TGTGCCAGCAGTGTTCTGGGCGGGGGGGCGGAGACCCAGTACTTC	CASSVLGGGAETQYF
TRBV13	TRBD1	TRBJ1-6	few	TGTGCCAGCAGAAAGGGACAGGGGGCAAATTCACCCCTCCACTTT	CASRKGQGANSPLHF
TRBV5-1	.	TRBJ2-3	few	TGCGCCAGCAGCACGGGACTCGATAGCACAGATACGCAGTATTTT	CASSTGLDSTDTQYF
TRBV5-1	.	TRBJ1-4	few	TGCGCCAGCAGCGGCGGGCTACAGGGTAGGGAAAAACTGTTTTTT	CASSGGLQGREKLFF
TRBV7-6	TRBD1	TRBJ2-6	.	TGTGCCAGCAGCCAATTAGACAGGGAAGCCTCTGGGGCCAACGTCCTGACTTTC	CASSQLDREASGANVLTF